This entry describes one T cell receptor (beta chain). Antigen: not known. The V end lost 5 bases, the J end lost 4 bases, and 4 bases lay between the germline ends. The CDR3 spans 11 residues. The germline CDR1 and CDR2 sequences are MNHNY and SVGAGI (reference sequence). While the first cohort had 650 to 850 subjects, the donors belonged to the separate validation cohort of about 120 subjects. Assay used: immunoSEQ multiplex PCR; TCRdb lists only in-frame clones, some missing. The repertoire includes approximately 98,000 clones, 70% to 85% of them detected once, and approximately 3% sits in the top ten. This record belongs to a study of cytomegalovirus exposure and HLA in healthy donors. Whole-study context: A later analysis reported the 100 to 150 validation repertoires used the same platform as the 550 to 800 first-cohort repertoires.

Study conclusions and caveats: In a later analysis, first-cohort TCR clusters were found to tend to co-occur in the 90 to 150 validation repertoires. Investigators reported approximately 150 TCR beta chains as tied to cytomegalovirus.

V usage is TRBV6-6 and J usage is TRBJ2-3; D is unclear. Material: PBMCs. This TCR came from a woman aged 18-29 years in good health and CMV-seronegative. Here the CDR3 reads CASSVADTQYF. In nucleotides, the CDR3 is TGTGCCAGCAGTGTAGCAGATACGCAGTATTTT.